This T cell receptor (beta chain) was recorded in a study of human T cells and chemical hapten exposure. The ends lost 0 bases at V and 6 bases at J; junction bases unmatched: 8. Germline CDR1 and CDR2: DFQATT and SNEGSKA (reference sequence). This CDR3 region has 15 residues. Original processing methods: With a range of about 23,224 to 690,600, the median per sample was roughly 91,000 TCRs. A single record per CDR3 protein comes from TCRdb applying MiXCR to the 5' RACE reads. TCRdb's processing, not the study's, gives the V and J calls here. This table holds 100,000 to 120,000 distinct CDR3 sequences, approximately 19% found once. Sequencing started from total RNA isolated from unfractionated whole blood.

This receptor was identified in a human donor in good health. The V gene is TRBV20-1, the J gene TRBJ1-1; TRBD1 agrees at 9 bases. CDR3 in DNA: TGCAGTGCTAGAGATCTTATGGGACAGGGTTCTGAAGCTTTCTTT. Amino acids: CSARDLMGQGSEAFF.